The clone carrying this TCR beta chain came up many times. Antigen unknown. Unique molecular identifier tags were affixed to discrete cDNA molecules. One entry per CDR3 protein, called by TCRdb with MiXCR from the 5' RACE reads. The sample has 25,000 to 35,000 distinct CDR3 sequences, about 5% seen once. This sample stems from a study of early T cells in non-severe SARS-CoV-2 infection. Study at large: Sequencing used unsorted whole-blood bulk RNA, so chains lack pairing. Study-level results: A preference for anti-spike CD8 responses marked VDJdb matching, which missed private and CD4 specificities.

V was shortened by 5 bases and J by 2 bases, with 22 bases between the two germline ends. Germline CDR1 is SGHTA and CDR2 is FQGNSA. The CDR3 loop spans 18 amino acids. This clonotype was sampled from an adult who was a healthcare worker with PCR-confirmed SARS-CoV-2 infection or an uninfected control (not recorded which). The chain recombines TRBV7-2 with TRBJ2-4; weak D call: TRBD1 (6 bases). The sequences come from whole blood, collected at baseline. For the CDR3, the DNA is TGTGCCAGCAGCCCGGGGACCTACAGGGCGAGGACCAAAAACATTCAGTACTTC. Translation: CASSPGTYRARTKNIQYF.